The rows below give T cell receptor beta chains drawn from one sample of a study of blood T cell repertoires in COVID-19. Sequencing used immunoSEQ multiplex PCR; TCRdb keeps in-frame clones, though not all of them. The repertoire includes about 210,000 clones, 92% of them detected once, and 0.95% to 1.5% sits in the top ten. The sample was peripheral blood. These receptors all come from a man aged 30-40 years with acute or convalescent COVID-19. The CDR3 runs from the conserved cysteine through the conserved F or W. The D gene is left open where the match is weak. Expanded clones get a size class; other rows say once, few or many, or leave the size out.

>.|14|TRBJ2-7|TRBV10-2|TRBD2
CASTFGGGTYEQYF
TGCGCCAGCACTTTCGGCGGGGGAACCTACGAGCAGTACTTC
>.|14|TRBJ2-7|TRBV11-1|TRBD1
CASSHRDRVGEQYF
TGTGCCAGCAGCCACCGGGACAGGGTTGGCGAGCAGTACTTC
>.|14|TRBJ1-1|TRBV28|.
CASSFIRGQPEAFF
TGTGCCAGCAGTTTTATTAGGGGACAACCTGAAGCTTTCTTT
>.|15|TRBJ2-1|TRBV5-4|TRBD2
CASSLGLAGDGEQFF
TGTGCCAGCAGCTTGGGACTAGCGGGGGATGGTGAGCAGTTCTTC
>.|12|TRBJ1-5|TRBV12-3/TRBV12-4|TRBD1
CASSRGDQPQHF
TGTGCCAGCAGCAGGGGGGATCAGCCCCAGCATTTT
>.|20|TRBJ1-1|TRBV6-4|TRBD1
CASNSTPGQGALNENTEAFF
TGTGCCAGCAACTCCACTCCGGGACAGGGGGCCCTAAATGAGAACACTGAAGCTTTCTTT
>.|15|TRBJ2-3|TRBV9|.
CASTRGLTQGDTQYF
TGTGCCAGCACCCGAGGGTTAACTCAGGGGGATACGCAGTATTTT
>.|13|TRBJ2-5|TRBV5-1|TRBD1
CASSQDRVETQYF
TGCGCCAGCAGCCAGGACAGGGTAGAGACCCAGTACTTC
>.|16|TRBJ2-1|TRBV11-3|TRBD2
CASSITSGRSYNEQFF
TGTGCCAGCAGTATCACTAGCGGGAGATCCTACAATGAGCAGTTCTTC
>.|15|TRBJ2-1|TRBV9|.
CASSLAGGGGDEQFF
TGTGCCAGCAGCCTTGCCGGCGGAGGGGGGGATGAGCAGTTCTTC
>.|14|TRBJ2-7|TRBV3-1/TRBV3-2|.
CASSSPRSGREQYF
TGTGCCAGCAGCTCCCCACGGTCGGGTCGAGAGCAGTACTTC
>few|15|TRBJ2-2|TRBV7-8|.
CASNPGYRGTGELFF
TGTGCCAGCAATCCGGGGTACCGGGGCACCGGGGAGCTGTTTTTT
>once|18|TRBJ2-5|TRBV7-9|TRBD2
CASSTPPARGVYQETQYF
TGTGCCAGCAGCACACCTCCCGCGCGGGGGGTTTACCAAGAGACCCAGTACTTC
>.|14|TRBJ2-7|TRBV18|.
CASSPSVGVREQYF
TGTGCCAGCTCACCGTCAGTGGGAGTTAGGGAGCAGTACTTC
>.|15|TRBJ2-2|TRBV4-1|TRBD2
CASSPSGGAAGELFF
TGCGCCAGCAGCCCTAGCGGGGGGGCAGCCGGGGAGCTGTTTTTT
>once|15|TRBJ2-1|TRBV30|TRBD1
CAWRRPGTGGGEQFF
TGTGCCTGGAGAAGACCCGGGACAGGGGGTGGGGAGCAGTTCTTC
>.|13|TRBJ2-1|TRBV5-4|.
CATAGGSYNEQFF
TGTGCCACCGCCGGGGGATCCTACAATGAGCAGTTCTTC
>.|18|TRBJ2-2|TRBV19|TRBD1
CASSSRTRQGMNTGELFF
TGTGCCAGTAGTTCCCGAACTCGACAGGGGATGAACACCGGGGAGCTGTTTTTT
>.|14|TRBJ2-5|TRBV5-6|TRBD1
CASSRPTGLETQYF
TGTGCCAGCAGCCGACCGACAGGGTTGGAGACCCAGTACTTC
>.|14|TRBJ1-3|TRBV14|.
CASSQDRIGNTIYF
TGTGCCAGCAGCCAAGACAGAATTGGAAACACCATATATTTT
>.|14|TRBJ1-2|TRBV28|.
CASLGVNRFYGYTF
TGTGCCAGCCTAGGGGTCAACCGTTTCTATGGCTACACCTTC
>.|14|TRBJ1-1|TRBV9|.
CASTPNFINTEAFF
TGTGCCAGCACCCCTAATTTTATCAACACTGAAGCTTTCTTT
>.|15|TRBJ1-4|TRBV28|.
CASSFSGRGGEKLFF
TGTGCCAGCAGTTTTTCGGGCAGGGGTGGGGAAAAACTGTTTTTT
>.|15|TRBJ2-2|TRBV15|.
CATSRVGAGPGELFF
TGTGCCACCAGCAGAGTAGGGGCGGGGCCCGGGGAGCTGTTTTTT
>.|14|TRBJ2-1|TRBV9|.
CASSSRFGGDEQFF
TGTGCCAGCAGCTCCAGATTTGGGGGCGATGAGCAGTTCTTC
>.|15|TRBJ2-7|TRBV4-1|.
CASKFRDTYSYEQYF
TGCGCCAGCAAATTCCGGGACACCTACTCCTACGAGCAGTACTTC
>.|19|TRBJ2-7|TRBV27|TRBD1
CASSLLGTGATPLRYEQYF
TGTGCCAGCAGTTTACTCGGGACAGGGGCTACTCCATTGCGCTACGAGCAGTACTTC
>.|15|TRBJ1-4|TRBV7-2|TRBD1
CASSWTGNGREKLFF
TGTGCCAGCAGCTGGACAGGGAATGGGCGGGAAAAACTGTTTTTT
>.|12|TRBJ1-2|TRBV29-1|TRBD1
CSVDRDNYGYTF
TGCAGCGTAGACAGGGATAACTATGGCTACACCTTC
>once|15|TRBJ2-7|TRBV5-1|.
CASSLSPGVEDEQYF
TGCGCCAGCAGCTTGTCACCGGGGGTTGAAGACGAGCAGTACTTC
>.|15|TRBJ1-1|TRBV16|.
CASSPPGGKKSGAFF
TGTGCCAGCAGCCCCCCGGGGGGGAAGAAATCGGGGGCTTTCTTT
>few|16|TRBJ1-1|TRBV6-5|TRBD1
CASSYSPGQGATEAFF
TGTGCCAGCAGTTACTCGCCCGGACAGGGGGCAACTGAAGCTTTCTTT
>.|14|TRBJ2-1|TRBV7-9|TRBD1
CASSLVGSGQGQFF
TGTGCCAGCAGCTTAGTTGGTTCCGGACAGGGTCAGTTCTTC
>.|15|TRBJ2-7|TRBV7-9|TRBD1
CASSPGDRPDYEQYF
TGTGCCAGCAGCCCCGGGGACAGACCAGACTACGAGCAGTACTTC
>.|15|TRBJ2-1|TRBV10-1|TRBD1
CASSVRTGHYNEQFF
TGCGCCAGCAGTGTCCGGACAGGACACTACAATGAGCAGTTCTTC
>.|15|TRBJ2-7|TRBV7-6|.
CASSLQGTAPSEQYF
TGTGCCAGCAGCTTACAGGGGACCGCTCCTTCTGAGCAGTACTTC
>.|13|TRBJ1-1|TRBV30|.
CAWRWGEPTEAFF
TGTGCCTGGAGGTGGGGGGAACCGACTGAAGCTTTCTTT
>.|18|TRBJ2-5|TRBV19|TRBD2
CASSIDLGLAGDQETQYF
TGTGCCAGTAGTATAGACTTAGGACTAGCGGGGGACCAAGAGACCCAGTACTTC
>once|16|TRBJ2-3|TRBV3-1/TRBV3-2|TRBD2
CASSQDGREYADTQYF
TGTGCCAGCAGCCAAGATGGGAGGGAGTACGCGGATACGCAGTATTTT
>.|11|TRBJ2-1|TRBV5-4|.
CASSFYGEQFF
TGTGCCAGCAGCTTTTACGGTGAGCAGTTCTTC
>.|15|TRBJ1-4|TRBV2|.
CASSARQATNEKLFF
TGTGCCAGCAGTGCACGACAGGCAACTAATGAAAAACTGTTTTTT
>.|16|TRBJ2-2|TRBV5-1|TRBD2
CASSFSVAGGTGELFF
TGCGCCAGCAGCTTTTCCGTAGCGGGAGGAACCGGGGAGCTGTTTTTT
>.|12|TRBJ2-7|TRBV29-1|.
CSVELATYEQYF
TGCAGCGTTGAATTAGCCACCTACGAGCAGTACTTC
>.|15|TRBJ2-7|TRBV7-2|.
CASSFTHTGPYEQYF
TGTGCCAGCAGCTTCACGCATACAGGGCCCTACGAGCAGTACTTC
>.|11|TRBJ2-7|TRBV16|.
CASSQYSEQYF
TGTGCCAGCAGCCAATATTCAGAGCAGTACTTC
>few|14|TRBJ2-6|TRBV28|.
CASSLAAGANVLTF
TGTGCCAGCAGTTTGGCCGCTGGGGCCAACGTCCTGACTTTC
>.|14|TRBJ1-1|TRBV28|.
CASSLIGGNTEAFF
TGTGCCAGCAGTTTAATCGGGGGAAACACTGAAGCTTTCTTT
>.|15|TRBJ1-4|TRBV5-1|.
CASSQTGTTNEKLFF
TGCGCCAGCAGCCAAACCGGGACAACTAATGAAAAACTGTTTTTT
>.|14|TRBJ2-5|TRBV29-1|TRBD1
CSVQNDRVQETQYF
TGCAGCGTTCAAAACGACAGGGTCCAAGAGACCCAGTACTTC
>.|12|TRBJ1-1|TRBV19|.
CASSMSLGEAFF
TGTGCCAGTAGTATGTCCCTAGGTGAAGCTTTCTTT
>few|12|TRBJ2-1|TRBV2|TRBD2
CASSDLAAEQFF
TGTGCCAGCAGTGATCTAGCGGCTGAGCAGTTCTTC
>.|14|TRBJ1-2|TRBV10-3|TRBD1
CAINTGAINYGYTF
TGTGCCATCAATACAGGGGCCATTAACTATGGCTACACCTTC
>.|15|TRBJ2-3|TRBV5-1|TRBD2
CASQGLAGSTDTQYF
TGCGCCAGTCAGGGACTAGCGGGGAGCACAGATACGCAGTATTTT
>.|13|TRBJ2-1|TRBV3-1/TRBV3-2|.
CASSQDRGSEEFF
TGTGCCAGCAGCCAAGATCGAGGTTCCGAGGAGTTCTTC
>.|14|TRBJ1-1|TRBV7-9|.
CASSLAQANTEAFF
TGTGCCAGCAGCTTAGCGCAGGCCAACACTGAAGCTTTCTTT
>.|14|TRBJ2-3|TRBV24-1|.
CATSRPGWADTQYF
TGTGCCACCAGTCGTCCAGGATGGGCAGATACGCAGTATTTT
>once|15|TRBJ1-2|TRBV24-1|TRBD1
CATSDSGDRREGYTF
TGTGCCACCAGTGACTCAGGGGACAGGCGGGAAGGCTACACCTTC
>.|15|TRBJ2-7|TRBV6-5|.
CASTKGQAGAYEQYF
TGTGCCAGCACAAAAGGGCAGGCCGGGGCCTACGAGCAGTACTTC
>.|15|TRBJ1-2|TRBV19|TRBD1
CASSTQTGGDYGYTF
TGTGCCAGTAGTACCCAGACAGGGGGCGACTATGGCTACACCTTC
>.|15|TRBJ1-5|TRBV6-2/TRBV6-3|TRBD1
CASSSAGGAEQPQHF
TGTGCCAGCAGTTCGGCAGGGGGCGCAGAACAGCCCCAGCATTTT